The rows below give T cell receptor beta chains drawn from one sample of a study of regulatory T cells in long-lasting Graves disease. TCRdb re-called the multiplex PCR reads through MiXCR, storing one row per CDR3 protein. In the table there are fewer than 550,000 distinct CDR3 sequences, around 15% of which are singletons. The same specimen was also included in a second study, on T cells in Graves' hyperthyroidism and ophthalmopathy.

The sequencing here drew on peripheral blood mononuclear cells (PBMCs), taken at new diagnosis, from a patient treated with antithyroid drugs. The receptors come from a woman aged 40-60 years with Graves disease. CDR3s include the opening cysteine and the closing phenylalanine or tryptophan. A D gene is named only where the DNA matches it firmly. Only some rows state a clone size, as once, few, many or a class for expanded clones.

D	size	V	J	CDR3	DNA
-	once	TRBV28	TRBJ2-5	CASTTQETQYF	TGTGCCAGCACTACTCAAGAGACCCAGTACTTC
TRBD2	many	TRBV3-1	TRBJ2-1	CASSPGLAGNNEQFF	TGTGCCAGCAGCCCCGGACTAGCGGGGAACAATGAGCAGTTCTTC
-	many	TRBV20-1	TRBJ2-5	CSAPTQGQETQYF	TGCAGTGCCCCCACCCAGGGCCAAGAGACCCAGTACTTC
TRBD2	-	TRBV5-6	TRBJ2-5	CASSRPAGGRETQYF	TGTGCCAGCAGCCGACCAGCGGGGGGGCGTGAGACCCAGTACTTC
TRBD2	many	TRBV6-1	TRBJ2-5	CASSEVWTSGDLLETQYF	TGTGCCAGCAGTGAAGTTTGGACTAGCGGGGACCTCTTGGAGACCCAGTACTTC
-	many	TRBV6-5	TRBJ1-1	CASSSVFAMNTEAFF	TGTGCCAGCAGTTCGGTGTTTGCGATGAACACTGAAGCTTTCTTT
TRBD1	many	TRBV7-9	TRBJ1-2	CASSFAGQTINYGYTF	TGTGCCAGCAGCTTCGCGGGACAGACCATTAACTATGGCTACACCTTC
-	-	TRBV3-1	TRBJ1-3	CASSSQPGISGNTIYF	TGTGCCAGCAGTTCCCAACCCGGAATCTCTGGAAACACCATATATTTT
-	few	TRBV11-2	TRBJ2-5	CASSLSSGPNF	TGTGCCAGCAGCTTAAGTAGTGGACCCAACTTC
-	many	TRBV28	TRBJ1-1	CASSLGVGRVEAFF	TGTGCCAGCAGTTTGGGTGTAGGTCGTGTTGAAGCTTTCTTT
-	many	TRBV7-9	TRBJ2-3	CASSLGLSSTDTQYF	TGTGCCAGCAGTTTAGGACTCTCTAGCACAGATACGCAGTATTTT
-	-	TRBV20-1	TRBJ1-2	CSARIGDGYTF	TGCAGTGCTAGGATAGGGGACGGCTACACCTTC
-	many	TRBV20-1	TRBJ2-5	CSARLYKERETQYF	TGCAGTGCTCGGCTATACAAGGAGCGGGAGACCCAGTACTTC
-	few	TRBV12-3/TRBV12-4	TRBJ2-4	CASSPRTVSIQYF	TGTGCCAGCAGTCCCCGGACAGTCTCCATTCAGTACTTC
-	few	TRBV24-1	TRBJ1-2	CATSDPSHYGYTF	TGTGCCACCAGTGACCCCTCACACTATGGCTACACCTTC
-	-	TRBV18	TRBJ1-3	CASSPSPQGSTGNTIYF	TGTGCCAGCTCACCCTCGCCACAGGGTTCAACTGGAAACACCATATATTTT
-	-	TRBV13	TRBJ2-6	CASSLARTSSGANVLTF	TGTGCCAGCAGCTTAGCCAGGACGAGCTCTGGGGCCAACGTCCTGACTTTC
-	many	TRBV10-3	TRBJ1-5	CAISENGGNQPQHF	TGTGCCATCAGTGAGAACGGGGGCAATCAGCCCCAGCATTTT
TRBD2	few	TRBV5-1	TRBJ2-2	CASRPTSGVGGELFF	TGCGCCAGCAGGCCTACTAGCGGGGTCGGCGGGGAGCTGTTTTTT
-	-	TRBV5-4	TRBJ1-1	CASSGEITEAFF	TGTGCCAGCAGCGGGGAAATAACTGAAGCTTTCTTT
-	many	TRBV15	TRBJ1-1	CATSRGWGTNTEAFF	TGTGCCACCAGCAGAGGGTGGGGCACGAACACTGAAGCTTTCTTT
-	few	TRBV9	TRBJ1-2	CASSGYKRGNYGYTF	TGTGCCAGCAGCGGCTATAAACGGGGTAACTATGGCTACACCTTC
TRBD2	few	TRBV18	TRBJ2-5	CASSPGRLAGVETQYF	TGTGCCAGCTCACCAGGCAGACTAGCGGGGGTGGAGACCCAGTACTTC
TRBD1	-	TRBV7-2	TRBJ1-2	CASSTGGGEGYTF	TGTGCCAGCAGTACAGGGGGGGGGGAAGGCTACACCTTC
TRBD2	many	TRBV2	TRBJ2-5	CASSDPTERLARTQETQYF	TGTGCCAGCAGTGACCCGACGGAAAGACTAGCACGGACCCAAGAGACCCAGTACTTC
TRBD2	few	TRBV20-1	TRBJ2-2	CSAWRGLAGGLTGELFF	TGCAGTGCTTGGCGGGGTTTAGCGGGGGGACTCACCGGGGAGCTGTTTTTT
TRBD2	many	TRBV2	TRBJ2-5	CASRTTSGGDRDQETQYF	TGTGCCAGCAGGACGACTAGCGGGGGGGATCGGGACCAAGAGACCCAGTACTTC
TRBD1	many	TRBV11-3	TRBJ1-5	CASSLAHYRGTSNQPQHF	TGTGCCAGCAGCTTAGCTCATTACAGGGGAACCAGCAATCAGCCCCAGCATTTT
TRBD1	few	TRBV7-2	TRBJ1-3	CASSLGQGVGNTIYF	TGTGCCAGCAGCTTGGGACAGGGGGTTGGAAACACCATATATTTT
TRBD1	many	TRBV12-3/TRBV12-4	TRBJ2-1	CASSSPGQGPLHNEQFF	TGTGCCAGCAGTTCGCCGGGACAGGGCCCCTTACACAATGAGCAGTTCTTC
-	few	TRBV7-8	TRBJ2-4	CASSSTAGLAKNIQYF	TGTGCCAGCAGCTCAACGGCGGGACTAGCCAAAAACATTCAGTACTTC
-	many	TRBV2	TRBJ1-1	CASSEVERNTEAFF	TGTGCCAGCAGTGAGGTTGAGAGGAACACTGAAGCTTTCTTT
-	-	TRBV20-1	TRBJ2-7	CSARDPARGFSCEQYF	TGCAGTGCTAGAGATCCAGCTCGGGGGTTCTCCTGCGAGCAGTACTTC
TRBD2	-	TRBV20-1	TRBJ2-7	CSATQRGGLYEQYF	TGCAGTGCTACTCAGCGGGGGGGCCTCTACGAGCAGTACTTC
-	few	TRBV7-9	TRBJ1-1	CASSLSAVEAFF	TGTGCCAGCAGCTTATCGGCGGTTGAAGCTTTCTTT
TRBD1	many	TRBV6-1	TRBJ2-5	CASRQGARETQYF	TGTGCCAGCAGGCAGGGGGCACGAGAGACCCAGTACTTC
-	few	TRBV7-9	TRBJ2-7	CASSLTIHSYEQYF	TGTGCCAGCAGCTTAACTATTCACTCCTACGAGCAGTACTTC
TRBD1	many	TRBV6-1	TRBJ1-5	CASSRTGSNQPQHF	TGTGCCAGCAGTCGGACAGGGAGCAATCAGCCCCAGCATTTT
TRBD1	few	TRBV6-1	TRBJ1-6	CASSGTGTNSPLHF	TGTGCCAGCAGTGGGACAGGAACGAATTCACCCCTCCACTTT
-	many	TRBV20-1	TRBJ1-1	CSAPGQGMTEAFF	TGCAGTGCCCCGGGACAAGGGATGACTGAAGCTTTCTTT
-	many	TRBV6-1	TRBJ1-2	CASSRSRDTRYGYTF	TGTGCCAGCAGTCGCAGTCGGGACACTCGGTATGGCTACACCTTC
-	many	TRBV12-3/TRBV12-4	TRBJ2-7	CASSLAGGSNEQYF	TGTGCCAGCAGTTTAGCGGGGGGATCTAACGAGCAGTACTTC
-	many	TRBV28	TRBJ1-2	CASSLSEKPVGYTF	TGTGCCAGCAGTTTAAGCGAGAAACCGGTGGGCTACACCTTC
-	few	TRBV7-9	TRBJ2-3	CASGPNPSNTQYF	TGTGCCAGCGGTCCAAACCCGTCAAATACGCAGTATTTT
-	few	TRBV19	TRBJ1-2	CASSIAPDRSFYGYTF	TGTGCCAGTAGTATAGCTCCGGACAGATCATTCTATGGCTACACCTTC
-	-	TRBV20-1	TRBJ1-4	CSARDLDTPFATNEKLFF	TGCAGTGCTAGAGATCTAGACACCCCCTTCGCAACTAATGAAAAACTGTTTTTT